This paragraph reports one T cell receptor (beta chain). Its matching antigen is unknown. This sample is part of a study of OX40 agonist ivuxolimab in advanced cancers. This CDR3 has 12 residues. The V end was cut by 4 bases, the J end by 2 bases, with 5 bases between. Germline CDR1 SGHRS, CDR2 YFSETQ. Study outcomes and limitations: The work left the antigen specificity of expanded peripheral T cells undetermined.

Clones were sequenced by immunoSEQ multiplex PCR, and TCRdb holds only the in-frame ones, with some missing. The table includes tens of thousands of clones, 75% to 90% detected once. This sequence joins TRBV5-1 and TRBJ2-3; D gene ambiguous. The sequences come from CD4+ or CD8+ T cells sorted from blood, collected in a trial of the OX40 agonist ivuxolimab. The receptor's source is an adult with an advanced solid tumor such as melanoma, head and neck, liver or kidney cancer. CDR3 region: CASSDITDTQYF. As DNA, the CDR3 is TGCGCCAGCAGCGACATCACAGATACGCAGTATTTT.